This T cell receptor (beta chain) was retrieved from a study of response to subunit inactivated influenza vaccine. Points from the study as a whole: It was suggested by the authors that few new T cells are recruited by each seasonal influenza vaccination.

TCRdb called the RT-PCR reads again in MiXCR, with one record for every CDR3 protein. The sample lists 630,000 or so distinct CDR3 sequences, approximately 14% seen once, with about 9.9% in the top ten. The CDR3 consists of 22 residues. Germline lookup yields CDR1 SGDLS and CDR2 YYNGEE. V shed 3 bases and J 3 bases; nucleotides not matched to a gene: 24. A few counts support this clonotype. The antigen is not known. Sequenced material: PBMCs from blood, taken 11 to 12 days after vaccination. The source is a man over 45 who received an inactivated influenza vaccine. The chain is built from TRBV9 and TRBJ2-1, with 10 bases identical to TRBD2. The CDR3 sequence is CASSGRWDDTAQVAGGYNEQFF. DNA of the CDR3: TGTGCCAGCAGCGGCCGATGGGATGACACCGCCCAGGTAGCGGGGGGCTACAATGAGCAGTTCTTC. Complete variable domain (other parts from reference TRBV9 and TRBJ2-1): DSGVTQTPKHLITATGQRVTLRCSPRSGDLSVYWYQQSLDQGLQFLIQYYNGEERAKGNILERFSAQQFPDLHSELNLSSLELGDSALYFCASSGRWDDTAQVAGGYNEQFFGPGTRLTVL.